This T cell receptor (beta chain) was captured in a study of OX40 agonist ivuxolimab in advanced cancers. Generated by immunoSEQ multiplex PCR, the TCRdb table keeps only in-frame clones and is missing some. This table has tens of thousands of clones, approximately 86% appearing once. This CDR3 has 13 amino acids. CDR1 is KGHSH and CDR2 is LQKENI in the germline V gene. This clone was seen more than once but under ten times. One end of the junction does not line up with germline, which may come from a read error. The specimen comprised CD4+ or CD8+ T cells sorted from blood, sampled in a trial of the OX40 agonist ivuxolimab. This sequence was found in an adult with an advanced solid tumor such as melanoma, head and neck, liver or kidney cancer. The chain couples TRBV18 to TRBJ2-1; no firm D call. The CDR3 is CASSLQGYDEQFF. The DNA for the CDR3 is TGTGCCAGCTCACTTCAAGGCTACGATGAGCAGTTCTTC.